What follows describes a single T cell receptor (beta chain). Its specific antigen is unknown. There are no base qualities to consult, and no much larger clone falls within one base. This was a case-control study nested in a cohort of healthcare workers in London, UK, who had nasopharyngeal swab PCR tests and blood samples taken every week. Healthcare workers were recruited during the week of the UK lockdown, between 23 and 31 March 2020, and followed weekly for up to 16 weeks. This sample was included in a study of early T cells in non-severe SARS-CoV-2 infection (dated by TCRdb to the early 2020s). Regarding the complete study: Bulk RNA from unsorted whole blood was used for TCR sequencing, so alpha and beta chains could not be paired.

What the work shows at the level of the full study, not this receptor alone: VDJdb matching was skewed toward anti-spike CD8 responses and likely underestimated virus-specific expansions by missing private and CD4 specificities.

The library was produced with 5' RACE. Instrument used: NextSeq 500. The TCR library protocol attached unique molecular identifiers to individual cDNA molecules to correct for sequencing error and PCR bias. Both TCR alpha and beta chains were sequenced, and tight co-correlation was observed between alpha and beta sequence abundances in each sample. Processing in the source paper ran as follows. Decombinator V4 was used to annotate the V gene, J gene and CDR3 of the TCR sequences. TCRs were defined as expanded if a significant change between any two time points was detected under a Poisson model with p below 0.0001. TCR abundances were normalised to the total number of TCRs sequenced per sample and expressed as counts per million. VDJdb, accessed 1 November 2021, was searched for CMV, EBV and SARS-CoV-2 annotated TCRs, excluding TCRs annotated for multiple antigens. Starting from the raw public reads, TCRdb applied fastp trimming at Q25, assembled clones with MiXCR and retained in-frame beta chains. Identical CDR3 protein sequences are pooled into one entry, listed with their most common genes and DNA. These V and J calls originate from TCRdb's pipeline instead of the authors' own analysis. A total of about 21,000 distinct CDR3 sequences appear in this sample, 5% to 6% of them only once. The top ten clonotypes cover roughly 15% of the sample.

The receptor was isolated from an adult who was a healthcare worker with PCR-confirmed SARS-CoV-2 infection or an uninfected control (not recorded which). The material sequenced was whole blood, taken at baseline.

CDR3 sequence: CASSYSVGTGGTEAFF. The nucleotide sequence is given as TGTGCCAGCAGTTACTCTGTAGGGACAGGGGGCACTGAAGCTTTCTTT. The chain employs TRBV6-5 and TRBJ1-1, with 11 central nucleotides matching TRBD1. The cysteine opens and the phenylalanine closes a CDR3 of 16 amino acids. The only DNA kept is the CDR3, 48 bases in frame from the first base. For this chain, trimming is 0 bases at the V end and 4 bases at the J end, and the number of junction bases without a gene match is 4. For CDR1 and CDR2, the germline V gene lists MNHEY and SVGAGI.